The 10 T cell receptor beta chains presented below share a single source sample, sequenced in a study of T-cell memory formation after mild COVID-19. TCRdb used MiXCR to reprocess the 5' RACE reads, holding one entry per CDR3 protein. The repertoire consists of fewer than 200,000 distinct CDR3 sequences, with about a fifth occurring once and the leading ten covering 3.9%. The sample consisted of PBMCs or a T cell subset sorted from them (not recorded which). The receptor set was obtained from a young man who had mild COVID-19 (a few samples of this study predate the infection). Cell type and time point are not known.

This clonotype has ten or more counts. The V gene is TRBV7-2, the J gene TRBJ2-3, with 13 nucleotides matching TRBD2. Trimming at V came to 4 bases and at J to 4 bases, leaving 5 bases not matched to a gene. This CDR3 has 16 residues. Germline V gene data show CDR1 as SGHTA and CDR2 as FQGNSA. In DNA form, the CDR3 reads TGTGCCAGCAGCTCTACTAGCGGGGGGGCCTCAGATACGCAGTATTTT. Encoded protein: CASSSTSGGASDTQYF.

CDR3 bases: TGCAGTGCTAGAGATAACAGGGGTGGAACTGAAGCTTTCTTT. Protein: CSARDNRGGTEAFF. The chain uses TRBV20-1 and TRBJ1-1; 7 bases align to TRBD1. The CDR3 has 14 residues. J lost 5 bases, V lost 0 bases, and 6 bases had no gene match. Germline CDR1 and CDR2: DFQATT and SNEGSKA (reference sequence).

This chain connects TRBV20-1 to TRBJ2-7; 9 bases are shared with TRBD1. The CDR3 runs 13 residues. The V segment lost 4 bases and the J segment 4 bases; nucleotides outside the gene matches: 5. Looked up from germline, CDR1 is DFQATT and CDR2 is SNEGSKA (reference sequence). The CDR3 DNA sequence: TGCAGTGCTATGGGACAGGGATATTACGAGCAGTACTTC. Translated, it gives CSAMGQGYYEQYF.

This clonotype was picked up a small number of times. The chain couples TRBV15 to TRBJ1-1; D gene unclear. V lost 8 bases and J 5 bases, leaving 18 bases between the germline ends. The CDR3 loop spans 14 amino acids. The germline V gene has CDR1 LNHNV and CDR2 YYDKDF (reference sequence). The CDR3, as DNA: TGTGCCACCTCGAGCAAGAAGTGGAGGACTGAAGCTTTCTTT. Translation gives CATSSKKWRTEAFF.

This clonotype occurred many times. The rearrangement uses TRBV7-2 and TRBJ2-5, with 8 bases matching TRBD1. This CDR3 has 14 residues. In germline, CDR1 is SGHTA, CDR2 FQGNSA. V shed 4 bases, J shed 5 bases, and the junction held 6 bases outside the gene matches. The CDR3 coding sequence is TGTGCCAGCAGCTCCCTGGACAGGGCCGAGACCCAGTACTTC. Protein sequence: CASSSLDRAETQYF.

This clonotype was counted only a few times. The CDR3 here is CASSLDAGGPDTQYF. The CDR3 DNA reads TGCGCCAGCAGCTTGGACGCGGGGGGCCCCGATACGCAGTATTTT. The V and J genes are TRBV5-1 and TRBJ2-3; the match to TRBD2 covers 8 bases. V lost 0 bases to trimming and J lost 6 bases; unmatched junction nucleotides: 6. There are 15 residues in the CDR3. CDR1 SGHRS and CDR2 YFSETQ come from the germline V gene.

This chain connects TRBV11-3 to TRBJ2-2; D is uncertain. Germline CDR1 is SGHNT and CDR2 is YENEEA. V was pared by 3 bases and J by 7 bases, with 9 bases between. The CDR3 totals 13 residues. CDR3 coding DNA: TGTGCCAGCAGCTTGGGTACGCACGGGGAGCTGTTTTTT. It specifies CASSLGTHGELFF.

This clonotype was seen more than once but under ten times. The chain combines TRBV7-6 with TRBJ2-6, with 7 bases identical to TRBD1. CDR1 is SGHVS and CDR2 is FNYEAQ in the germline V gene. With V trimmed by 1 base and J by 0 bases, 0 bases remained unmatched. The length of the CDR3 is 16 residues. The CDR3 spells CASSLDRGSGANVLTF. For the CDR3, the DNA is TGTGCCAGCAGCTTAGACAGGGGCTCTGGGGCCAACGTCCTGACTTTC.

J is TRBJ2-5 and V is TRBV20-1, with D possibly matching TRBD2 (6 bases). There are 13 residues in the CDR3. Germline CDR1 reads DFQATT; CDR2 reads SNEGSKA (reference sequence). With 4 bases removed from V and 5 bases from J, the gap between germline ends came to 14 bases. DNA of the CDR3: TGCAGTGCTATATGGAGGGGACGGGAGACCCAGTACTTC. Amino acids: CSAIWRGRETQYF.

The chain's CDR3 is CASSLGGTYEQYV. In DNA form, the CDR3 reads TGTGCCAGCAGTTTGGGCGGGACCTACGAGCAGTACGTC. The chain uses TRBV28 and TRBJ2-7; TRBD2 might be the D (6 bases). Germline V gene data show CDR1 as MDHEN and CDR2 as SYDVKM. V was clipped by 3 bases and J by 2 bases, with 8 bases between them. The CDR3 covers 13 residues.